The 29 T cell receptor beta chains given below trace back to one sample, sequenced in a study of identical twins' blood T cells. TCRdb analysed the 5' RACE reads with MiXCR anew, one entry per CDR3 protein. The sample comprises 350,000 to 400,000 distinct CDR3 sequences, 28% of which are singletons, and about 6% rests with the top ten. Material for sequencing was PBMCs. These receptors were taken from a woman aged 18-50 years in good health.

This chain uses TRBV18 with TRBJ2-7; 8 positions match TRBD2. CDR1 is KGHSH and CDR2 is LQKENI in the germline V gene. The CDR3 covers 18 residues. Losses at the gene ends were 1 base for V and 6 bases for J; bases not matched to a gene: 17. The DNA for the CDR3 is TGTGCCAGCTCACCACGATTACAGGGACTAGGCATGGTCTCCGAGCAGTACTTC. Translated, it gives CASSPRLQGLGMVSEQYF.

This clonotype showed up just a few times. This chain joins TRBV21-1 and TRBJ1-1; the table's D call of TRBD1 was not tested on the DNA. TRBV21-1 has pseudogene status. CDR3 length equals 15 residues. As DNA, the CDR3 is TGTGCCAGCAGCACTGGACAGGGTCCGGAAACTGAAGCTTTCTTT. Protein product: CASSTGQGPETEAFF.

This clonotype has a count of ten or more. The chain is built from TRBV7-9 and TRBJ1-3; TRBD1 is a possible D gene (6 bases). The CDR3 sequence is 15 residues long. Per germline, CDR1 SEHNR and CDR2 FQNEAQ (reference sequence). V was pared by 1 base and J by 4 bases, with 11 bases between. CDR3 in amino acids: CASSLEQGRGNTIYF. As DNA, the CDR3 is TGTGCCAGCAGCTTAGAGCAGGGGAGAGGAAACACCATATATTTT.

This clonotype has just a few counts. For the CDR3, the DNA is TGTGCCAGCAGCGAACACCTTGGAGGCACTGAAGCTTTCTTT. Translating gives CASSEHLGGTEAFF. The rearrangement links TRBV7-9 to TRBJ1-1; unclear D gene. CDR3 length equals 14 residues. The V and J ends lost 5 bases and 4 bases respectively, with 14 bases between them. Germline V lookup: CDR1 SEHNR, CDR2 FQNEAQ (reference sequence). Combining the CDR3 with reference TRBV7-9 and TRBJ1-1 gives the whole variable domain DTGVSQNPRHKITKRGQNVTFRCDPISEHNRLYWYRQTLGQGPEFLTYFQNEAQLEKSRLLSDRFSAERPKGSFSTLEIQRTEQGDSAMYLCASSEHLGGTEAFFGQGTRLTVV.

This clonotype was detected a few times. The V and J genes are TRBV19 and TRBJ1-5, with no clear D. The CDR3 runs 14 residues. Germline V lookup: CDR1 LNHDA, CDR2 SQIVND (reference sequence). V lost 2 bases, J lost 0 bases, and 5 bases lay in between. The CDR3 region has the DNA TGTGCCAGTAGTATAACGAATAGCAATCAGCCCCAGCATTTT. Translated: CASSITNSNQPQHF.

This clonotype has a handful of counts. Here the CDR3 reads CASSVDVMNTEAFF. CDR3 DNA: TGTGCCAGCAGCGTAGACGTCATGAACACTGAAGCTTTCTTT. The chain combines TRBV9 with TRBJ1-1, with D hard to call. Trimming removed 0 bases from V and 0 bases from J, with 6 bases in between. This CDR3 has 14 amino acids. The V gene's germline CDR1 is SGDLS and CDR2 YYNGEE.

This clonotype was picked up a small number of times. The chain couples TRBV6-2 or TRBV6-3 to TRBJ1-1; D uncertain. V lost 4 bases and J 4 bases, leaving 19 bases between the germline ends. The CDR3 extends over 16 amino acids. Per germline, CDR1 MNHEY and CDR2 SVGEGT. CDR3 protein: CASSSVPLGLGTEAFF. CDR3 DNA: TGTGCCAGCAGTTCGGTACCCTTGGGTTTGGGCACTGAAGCTTTCTTT.

The table lists this clonotype with a count of one. The CDR3 region has the DNA TGTGCCAGGATAACGGGGACAGGGGGAATTACAGGAGGCTACACCTTC. Encoded protein: CARITGTGGITGGYTF. The V call is TRBV30, the J call TRBJ1-2, with 11 positions matching TRBD1. V lost 8 bases, J lost 8 bases, and 19 bases stayed unmatched. The CDR3 is made up of 16 amino acids. Germline-derived CDR1 and CDR2 are GTSNPN and SVGIG (reference sequence). Full variable domain (outside the CDR3, taken from reference TRBV30 and TRBJ1-2): SQTIHQWPATLVQPVGSPLSLECTVEGTSNPNLYWYRQAAGRGLQLLFYSVGIGQISSEVPQNLSASRPQDRQFILSSKKLLLSDSGFYLCARITGTGGITGGYTFGSGTRLTVV.

Many counts were recorded for this clonotype. The chain couples TRBV29-1 to TRBJ2-1; D is unclear. The CDR3 has 9 residues. Germline V gives CDR1 SQVTM, CDR2 ANQGSEA. The CDR3 DNA reads as TGCAGTGTGGGTGATGAGCAGTTCTTC. Amino acid sequence: CSVGDEQFF.

This clonotype was recorded many times. The V call is TRBV3-1, the J call TRBJ2-4; 7 nucleotides match TRBD2. Looked up from germline, CDR1 is LGHDT and CDR2 is YNNKEL (reference sequence). J was trimmed by 8 bases and V by 2 bases; bases with no gene match: 9. This CDR3 has 15 residues. The CDR3 DNA reads as TGTGCCAGCAGCCAATATCCGGGAGGTATAGACATTCAGTACTTC. The encoded protein is CASSQYPGGIDIQYF.

This clonotype was observed a few times. The chain is built from TRBV5-4 and TRBJ2-3; D might be TRBD2 (5 bases). V dropped 4 bases and J dropped 2 bases, with 17 bases sitting between them. Germline values: CDR1 SGHNT, CDR2 YYREEE (reference sequence). This CDR3 has 16 amino acids. The CDR3 is CASSTELARPTDTQYF. CDR3 DNA sequence: TGTGCCAGCAGCACGGAATTAGCGAGACCCACAGATACGCAGTATTTT.

This clonotype was seen just once. The junction differs from germline at one of its ends, possibly a read error. The rearrangement links TRBV6-6 to TRBJ2-2, with 8 bases aligning to TRBD2. Germline V CDR1 and CDR2: MNHNY, SVGAGI (reference sequence). The CDR3 length is 15 residues. The DNA of the CDR3 is TGTGCCAGCCTTACGGGGGGGGGCTTTACCGAGGAGCTGCTTTTT. Protein sequence: CASLTGGGFTEELLF.

This clonotype was found a few times. V usage is TRBV7-6 and J usage is TRBJ1-2; D call uncertain. This CDR3 is built from 13 residues. The V end was cut by 3 bases, the J end by 0 bases, with 5 bases between. The germline V gene has CDR1 SGHVS and CDR2 FNYEAQ. The CDR3 reads CASSFAANYGYTF. The DNA for the CDR3 is TGTGCCAGCAGCTTCGCAGCTAACTATGGCTACACCTTC. Variable domain in full (rest from reference TRBV7-6 and TRBJ1-2): GAGVSQSPRYKVTKRGQDVALRCDPISGHVSLYWYRQALGQGPEFLTYFNYEAQQDKSGLPNDRFSAERPEGSISTLTIQRTEQRDSAMYRCASSFAANYGYTFGSGTRLTVV.

This clonotype has more than one count but fewer than ten. The chain carries TRBV25-1 and TRBJ2-1; TRBD2 matches 11 bases. This CDR3 region has 16 residues. V lost 6 bases, J lost 1 base, and 5 bases stayed unmatched. CDR1 is MGHDK, CDR2 SYGVNS, per germline. CDR3 loop: CASSLAGGRSYNEQFF. CDR3 coding DNA: TGTGCCAGCAGCCTAGCGGGAGGTAGGTCCTACAATGAGCAGTTCTTC.

This clonotype was found a few times. This chain connects TRBV6-1 to TRBJ1-4, with D perhaps TRBD1 (6 bases). CDR3 length: 14 residues. Trimming took off 1 base at V and 5 bases at J, with 8 bases between the two ends. Germline CDR1 and CDR2: MNHNS and SASEGT. The CDR3 DNA reads as TGTGCCAGCAGTGAAGGGGACACAAATGAAAAACTGTTTTTT. As protein: CASSEGDTNEKLFF.

The V and J genes are TRBV29-1 and TRBJ1-1; 10 nucleotides match TRBD1. This CDR3 has 22 amino acids. V lost 0 bases and J lost 0; bases outside the gene matches: 22. Per germline, CDR1 SQVTM and CDR2 ANQGSEA. In DNA, the CDR3 is TGCAGCGTTGAAGATGAGCCGGGGACAGGGGCGTTAACACCTTCCATGAACACTGAAGCTTTCTTT. Encoded protein: CSVEDEPGTGALTPSMNTEAFF.

The gene calls are TRBV6-6 and TRBJ2-2; 9 bases align to TRBD1. Trimming cost V 6 bases and J 4 bases; bases outside gene matches: 9. Germline loops: CDR1 MNHNY, CDR2 SVGAGI (reference sequence). This CDR3 comprises 16 residues. This CDR3 is CASSPPGTGTTGELFF. The DNA of the CDR3 is TGTGCCAGCAGCCCTCCGGGGACAGGGACCACCGGGGAGCTGTTTTTT.

The chain recombines TRBV7-6 with TRBJ2-1; D could derive from TRBD1 or TRBD2 (5 bases each). The germline V and J ends were trimmed by 3 bases and 6 bases, with 15 bases remaining between them. The germline CDR1 and CDR2 sequences are SGHVS and FNYEAQ. CDR3 size: 15 residues. CDR3 in amino acids: CASSFGDPTFNEQFF. The CDR3 bases are TGTGCCAGCAGCTTTGGGGACCCCACTTTCAATGAGCAGTTCTTC.

The chain recombines TRBV3-1 with TRBJ2-2, with D possibly matching TRBD1 (5 bases). Germline values: CDR1 LGHDT, CDR2 YNNKEL (reference sequence). The CDR3 extends over 17 amino acids. V dropped 1 base and J dropped 4 bases, with 16 bases sitting between them. The CDR3 loop reads CASSQGLDNEVTGELFF. CDR3 nucleotide sequence: TGTGCCAGCAGCCAAGGTTTGGACAATGAGGTCACCGGGGAGCTGTTTTTT.

The V call is TRBV25-1, the J call TRBJ1-6; D not certain. The V end lost 6 bases, the J end lost 6 bases, and 9 bases lay between the germline ends. Germline CDR1 reads MGHDK; CDR2 reads SYGVNS. The CDR3 contains 13 residues. CDR3 DNA: TGTGCCAGCAGGGGTGGCAGTAATTCACCCCTCCACTTT. Encoded protein: CASRGGSNSPLHF.

The CDR3 sequence is CASLGYGREVDYEQYF. In DNA, the CDR3 is TGTGCCAGCCTGGGGTACGGCAGGGAGGTGGACTACGAGCAGTACTTC. The chain uses TRBV6-4 and TRBJ2-7; D might be TRBD2 (6 bases). CDR1 is MRHNA, CDR2 SNTAGT, per germline. The germline V and J ends were trimmed by 8 bases and 3 bases, with 23 bases remaining between them. The CDR3 has 16 amino acids.

The V gene is TRBV29-1, the J gene TRBJ1-1, with D perhaps TRBD1 (5 bases). V shed 5 bases and J shed 6 bases, with 7 bases lying between them. Germline V gene sequence: CDR1 SQVTM, CDR2 ANQGSEA. The CDR3 covers 10 residues. CDR3: CSVLTAEAFF. The CDR3 DNA reads TGCAGCGTTCTGACAGCTGAAGCTTTCTTT.

This clonotype was seen a handful of times. This sequence joins TRBV20-1 and TRBJ1-1, with D possibly TRBD1 on 5 matching bases. This CDR3 comprises 11 residues. CDR1 and CDR2 (germline): DFQATT, SNEGSKA (reference sequence). CDR3 amino acids: CLAGRNTEAFF. The DNA for the CDR3 is TGCCTTGCAGGGCGCAACACTGAAGCTTTCTTT.

The chain recombines TRBV6-2 or TRBV6-3 with TRBJ2-6; no clear D gene. V was pared by 2 bases and J by 5 bases, with 4 bases between. CDR1 is MNHEY and CDR2 is SVGEGT in the germline V gene. The CDR3 extends over 13 amino acids. CDR3 loop: CASSYDRANVLTF. The CDR3 DNA follows: TGTGCCAGCAGTTACGACAGGGCCAACGTCCTGACTTTC.

This clonotype was found a few times. This rearrangement joins TRBV5-1 to TRBJ2-3; the D gene could be TRBD1 or TRBD2 (5 bases each). Germline V gene sequence: CDR1 SGHRS, CDR2 YFSETQ. V dropped 3 bases and J dropped 4 bases, with 18 bases sitting between them. The length of the CDR3 is 16 residues. The CDR3: CASSSRDGVWADTQYF. In DNA, the CDR3 is TGCGCCAGCAGCTCCCGGGACGGAGTTTGGGCAGATACGCAGTATTTT. The whole variable domain, filled in from reference TRBV5-1 and TRBJ2-3, reads KAGVTQTPRYLIKTRGQQVTLSCSPISGHRSVSWYQQTPGQGLQFLFEYFSETQRNKGNFPGRFSGRQFSNSRSEMNVSTLELGDSALYLCASSSRDGVWADTQYFGPGTRLTVL.

This clonotype was picked up many times. The chain couples TRBV11-2 to TRBJ1-1; D unresolved. The CDR3 is 13 residues long. The V end lost 6 bases, the J end lost 1 base, and 9 bases lay between the germline ends. Per the germline V gene, CDR1 is SGHAT and CDR2 is FQNNGV. CDR3 residues: CASRLQPNTEAFF. The CDR3 DNA follows: TGTGCCAGCAGACTACAACCGAACACTGAAGCTTTCTTT.

The chain couples TRBV12-3 or TRBV12-4 to TRBJ2-7; no definite D call. This CDR3 has 13 amino acids. V lost 2 bases, J lost 5 bases, and 10 bases lay in between. The CDR3 region has the DNA TGTGCCAGCAGTTTAAGGTCTAGTCACGAGCAGTACTTC. It translates to CASSLRSSHEQYF.

This clonotype turned up a few times. The chain combines TRBV2 with TRBJ1-1; no reliable D call. Trimming took off 1 base at V and 5 bases at J, with 8 bases between the two ends. The CDR3 consists of 13 residues. Germline CDR1 is SNHLY and CDR2 is FYNNEI. CDR3 sequence reads: CASSEGSGTEAFF. CDR3 nucleotides: TGTGCCAGCAGTGAAGGGTCCGGGACTGAAGCTTTCTTT.

This clonotype was detected a few times. This chain links TRBV6-5 with TRBJ2-7; D is perhaps TRBD1 (6 bases). The CDR3 sequence is 13 residues long. CDR1 and CDR2 from the germline V gene are MNHEY and SVGAGI. Deletions cut 6 bases from V and 4 bases from J, with 13 bases between. This CDR3 is CASRDRLSYEQYF. In DNA form, the CDR3 reads TGTGCCAGCAGGGACAGACTATCATACGAGCAGTACTTC.